This T cell receptor beta chain came from a study of cytomegalovirus exposure and HLA in healthy donors. This CDR3 comprises 14 residues. Between the trimmed V and J ends, which lost 11 bases and 6 bases, there was a span of 20 bases. Germline V gene sequence: CDR1 ENHRY, CDR2 SYGVKD. The PCR contained 60 Vbeta and 13 Jbeta primers. The assay was immunoSEQ multiplex PCR, and TCRdb's table has in-frame clones only and misses some. The sample holds 98,000 or so clones, around 80% seen once. V is TRBV10-3 and J is TRBJ1-5; D may be TRBD1 (6 bases). The sequenced sample was PBMCs. This receptor was taken from a woman between 18 and 30 years old in good health and CMV-seropositive. DNA for the CDR3: TGTGCCTCCTCACTACAGGGAGAGAGTCAGCCCCAGCATTTT. Its translation: CASSLQGESQPQHF.